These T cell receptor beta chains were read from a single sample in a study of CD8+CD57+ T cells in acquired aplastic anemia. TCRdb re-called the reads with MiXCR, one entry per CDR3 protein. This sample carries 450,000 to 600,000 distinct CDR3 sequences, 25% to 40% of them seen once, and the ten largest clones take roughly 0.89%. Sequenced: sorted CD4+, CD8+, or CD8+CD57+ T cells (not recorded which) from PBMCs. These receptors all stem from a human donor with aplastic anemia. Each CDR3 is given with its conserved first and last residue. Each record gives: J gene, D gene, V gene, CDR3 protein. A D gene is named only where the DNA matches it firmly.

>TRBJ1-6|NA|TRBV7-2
CASSLALSSYNSPLHF
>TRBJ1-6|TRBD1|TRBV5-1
CASSIEGGTGRSPLHF
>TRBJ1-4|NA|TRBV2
CASSFGTPRGEKLFF
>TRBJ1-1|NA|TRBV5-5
CASSLVSNMNTEAFF
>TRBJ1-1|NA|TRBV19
CAASGPRPEAFF
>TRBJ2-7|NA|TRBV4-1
CASRKGSLDHYEQYF
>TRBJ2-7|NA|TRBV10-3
CASKYRQTNNEQYF
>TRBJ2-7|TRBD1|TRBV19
CASSAGQGLSYEQYF
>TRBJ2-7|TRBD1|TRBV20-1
CSARGQANYEQYF
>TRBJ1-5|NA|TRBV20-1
CSASKSDSNQPQHF
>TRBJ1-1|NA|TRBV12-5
CASGSTEKNTEAFF
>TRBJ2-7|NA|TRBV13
CASSSPTVPHEQYF
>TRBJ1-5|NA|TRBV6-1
CAGSWDTNQPQHF
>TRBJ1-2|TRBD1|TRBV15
CATSRDTGGGYGYTF
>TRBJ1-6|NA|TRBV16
CASSPPGGRYNSPLHF
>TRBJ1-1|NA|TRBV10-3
CAISDAPGMNTEAFF
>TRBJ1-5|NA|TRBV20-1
CSARIQGYGQPQHF
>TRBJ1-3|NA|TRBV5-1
CASSLWLGGAGNTIYF
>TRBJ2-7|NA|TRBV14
CASSQVPGTYEQYF
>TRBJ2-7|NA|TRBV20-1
CSANDGDEQYF